These T cell receptor beta chains were read from a single sample in a study of blood T cell repertoires in COVID-19. Profiled with immunoSEQ multiplex PCR; TCRdb holds only in-frame clones, not every one. This sample yields 270,000 or so clones, of which about 89% are seen a single time; about 2.7% belongs to the top ten. Sequences were obtained from PBMCs or T cells enriched from blood (not recorded which). The origin of the receptors is a woman aged 18-30 years who had recovered from COVID-19. Each CDR3 is given with its conserved first and last residue. A D gene is named only where the DNA matches it firmly. Where a row states a size, it is once, few, many or the class of an expanded clone; other rows omit it.

V: TRBV7-2
J: TRBJ2-3
size: NA
D: TRBD2
CDR3: CASSLARLAGPLNSTDTQYF
DNA: TGTGCCAGCAGCTTAGCCCGACTAGCGGGGCCCCTAAATAGCACAGATACGCAGTATTTT

V: TRBV2
J: TRBJ2-7
size: few
D: NA
CDR3: CAIAVSPGYEQYF
DNA: TGTGCCATCGCAGTGTCTCCTGGCTACGAGCAGTACTTC

V: TRBV10-3
J: TRBJ1-2
size: NA
D: TRBD1
CDR3: CAIWTDRELGGYTF
DNA: TGTGCCATATGGACGGACAGGGAGTTAGGTGGCTACACCTTC

V: TRBV21-1
J: TRBJ2-3
size: NA
D: NA
CDR3: CASSTRQGAHTQYF
DNA: TGTGCCAGCAGCACACGGCAGGGGGCGCATACGCAGTATTTT

V: TRBV27
J: TRBJ2-7
size: NA
D: TRBD2
CDR3: CASSLRWGGNFYEQYF
DNA: TGTGCCAGCAGTCTCCGCTGGGGGGGAAATTTCTACGAGCAGTACTTC

V: TRBV6-5
J: TRBJ1-4
size: NA
D: NA
CDR3: CASKQGLNEKLFF
DNA: TGTGCCAGCAAACAGGGTTTAAATGAAAAACTGTTTTTT

V: TRBV7-9
J: TRBJ2-5
size: NA
D: NA
CDR3: CASSPDYNQETQYF
DNA: TGTGCCAGCAGCCCGGACTACAACCAAGAGACCCAGTACTTC

V: TRBV11-2
J: TRBJ2-7
size: NA
D: NA
CDR3: CASSLDVLAYEQYF
DNA: TGTGCCAGCAGCTTAGATGTCCTAGCCTACGAGCAGTACTTC

V: TRBV5-1
J: TRBJ2-7
size: NA
D: NA
CDR3: CASSSSGFIDEQYF
DNA: TGCGCCAGCAGCTCAAGCGGGTTTATCGACGAGCAGTACTTC

V: TRBV6-2/TRBV6-3
J: TRBJ1-1
size: NA
D: NA
CDR3: CASSYSRVEALTEAFF
DNA: TGTGCCAGCAGTTACTCGCGGGTCGAGGCGTTGACTGAAGCTTTCTTT